This is a list of T cell receptor beta chains from one sample in a study of immune characterization of retroperitoneal liposarcoma. TCRdb used MiXCR to reprocess the PCR reads, holding one entry per CDR3 protein. The sample consists of some 11,000 distinct CDR3 sequences, approximately 22% of them appearing once. The source material was blood. These receptors came from a female donor with retroperitoneal liposarcoma. The CDR3 runs from the conserved cysteine through the conserved F or W. The order of the fields is V gene, J gene, D gene, CDR3 length, clone size, CDR3 DNA, CDR3 protein. D genes are given only for firm matches. Size values are once, few and many counts, or a class for expanded clones, and some rows have none.

>TRBV6-6|TRBJ2-7|-|14|-
TGTGCCAGCAGTTACCAGGGACATTCCTCCGAGCAGTACTTC
CASSYQGHSSEQYF
>TRBV6-1|TRBJ2-7|TRBD1|15|few
TGTGCCAGCAGCCCGGGACAGGGAGTCTACAATGAGCAGTACTTC
CASSPGQGVYNEQYF
>TRBV12-3/TRBV12-4|TRBJ2-1|-|15|-
TGTGCCAGCACTATAGCGGGACAGATAGCCTACGAGCAGTTCTTC
CASTIAGQIAYEQFF
>TRBV11-3|TRBJ2-1|-|16|few
TGTGCCAGCAGCTTAGGGCTCTACAAGCGGAGCAATGAGCAGTTCTTC
CASSLGLYKRSNEQFF
>TRBV6-1|TRBJ2-7|-|14|-
TGTGCCAGCAGTACCGGACATACCCTCTACGAGCAGTACTTC
CASSTGHTLYEQYF
>TRBV7-2|TRBJ2-3|-|15|many
TGTGCCAGCAGGAAGGAGCGGGCATTCACAGATACGCAGTATTTT
CASRKERAFTDTQYF
>TRBV7-4|TRBJ1-1|-|13|-
TGTGCCAGCATCTCCGCCTCGAACACTGAAGCTTTCTTT
CASISASNTEAFF
>TRBV27|TRBJ2-3|-|12|-
TGTGCCAGCAGGAACAGGGTAGATACGCAGTATTTT
CASRNRVDTQYF
>TRBV6-5|TRBJ2-2|TRBD2|16|many
TGTGCCAGCAGTTACTACCCGGGAGGGATCACCGGGGAGCTGTTTTTT
CASSYYPGGITGELFF
>TRBV6-2/TRBV6-3|TRBJ2-7|-|12|once
TGTGCCAGCAGAAAACCGATCCACGAGCAGTACTTC
CASRKPIHEQYF
>TRBV6-4|TRBJ2-1|TRBD2|15|large
TGTGCCAGCAGTGACTCGACTAGCGGGAGCAATGAGCAGTTCTTC
CASSDSTSGSNEQFF
>TRBV15|TRBJ1-4|-|16|-
TGTGCCACCAGCAGGTGGGGGGATGGGGCTAATGAAAAACTGTTTTTT
CATSRWGDGANEKLFF
>TRBV11-3|TRBJ2-5|TRBD1|16|medium-sized
TGTGCCAGCAGCGTAAGTGGGACAGGGCGGCAAGAGACCCAGTACTTC
CASSVSGTGRQETQYF
>TRBV12-3/TRBV12-4|TRBJ2-7|-|12|few
TGTGCCAGCACGGGCCGACCCTACGAGCAGTACTTC
CASTGRPYEQYF
>TRBV6-1|TRBJ2-7|-|12|many
TGTGCCAGCAGTGAGACAGGTTACGAGCAGTACTTC
CASSETGYEQYF
>TRBV27|TRBJ2-7|TRBD1|14|many
TGTGCCAGCAGTTCCTCCGGGACAGATTACGAGCAGTACTTC
CASSSSGTDYEQYF
>TRBV7-6|TRBJ2-7|-|14|many
TGTGCCAGCGGGCACTTGAATAGCGCGTACGAGCAGTACTTC
CASGHLNSAYEQYF
>TRBV6-1|TRBJ1-3|-|13|few
TGTGCCAGCAGTGAAGGGTCTGGAAACACCATATATTTT
CASSEGSGNTIYF
>TRBV27|TRBJ2-3|TRBD2|17|-
TGTGCCAGCAGTCCAAGAGCGGGGGGCTATTTCACAGATACGCAGTATTTT
CASSPRAGGYFTDTQYF
>TRBV28|TRBJ2-7|-|16|medium-sized
TGTGCCAGCAGTTTATTTGAAAGTCAGCGTGCCTACGAGCAGTACTTC
CASSLFESQRAYEQYF
>TRBV11-3|TRBJ1-1|-|13|-
TGTGCCAGCAGCTTAGTTCTTTCCACTGAAGCTTTCTTT
CASSLVLSTEAFF
>TRBV6-4|TRBJ2-5|-|14|-
TGTGCCAGCAGTGACAGGGGGAGGGAAGAAGCCCAGTACTTC
CASSDRGREEAQYF
>TRBV12-3/TRBV12-4|TRBJ1-4|-|15|few
TGTGCCAGCAGTTTAAGGGGGACTAGGAATGAAAAACTGTTTTTT
CASSLRGTRNEKLFF
>TRBV4-1|TRBJ2-1|TRBD2|15|-
TGCGCCAGCAGCCATCAGCGGGAATCCTACAATGAGCAGTTCTTC
CASSHQRESYNEQFF
>TRBV12-3/TRBV12-4|TRBJ1-6|TRBD1|16|-
TGTGCCAGCAGCAAACCCCCGGGACAGGGAGATTCACCCCTCCACTTT
CASSKPPGQGDSPLHF
>TRBV6-6|TRBJ2-1|-|16|many
TGTGCCAGCAGACTAACGAGCAGAAGCGGGGACAGTGAGCAGTTCTTC
CASRLTSRSGDSEQFF
>TRBV12-3/TRBV12-4|TRBJ2-3|TRBD2|14|medium-sized
TGTGCCAGCAGAGACGGGACTAGTACAGATACGCAGTATTTT
CASRDGTSTDTQYF
>TRBV18|TRBJ1-1|-|13|-
TGTGCCAGCTCAAATACCTTGAACACTGAAGCTTTCTTT
CASSNTLNTEAFF
>TRBV4-1|TRBJ2-1|TRBD2|22|few
TGCGCCAGCAGCTCCAACCGGAACGTACAGGGAGAAAGTGGACTAGCGGGAACTGAGCAGTTCTTC
CASSSNRNVQGESGLAGTEQFF
>TRBV5-1|TRBJ2-1|TRBD2|16|few
TGCGCCAGCAGCTTGGAGGGACTAGGAGGGTACAATGAGCAGTTCTTC
CASSLEGLGGYNEQFF
>TRBV6-1|TRBJ2-7|TRBD2|15|many
TGTGCCAGCAGTGGACTAGCGGGAGAGGACTACGAGCAGTACTTC
CASSGLAGEDYEQYF